This note documents a single T cell receptor beta chain sequence. Its antigen remains unidentified. Sequencing in the ViraFEST assay came after antigen-specific CD4+ T cells had been expanded with viral peptide pools, which were used to stimulate PBMC. When around 10 days of culture had elapsed, CD4+ T cells were isolated. Participants were vaccinated with two doses of either the BNT162b2 or mRNA-1273 vaccine. Nobody among the vaccine recipients had prior SARS-CoV-2 infection (nucleocapsid antibodies were negative). Two million PBMC were placed in each well, which was supplemented with about 9.3 IU/ml IL-2 and approximately 10 ug/ml peptides. The method was immunoSEQ multiplex PCR; TCRdb's version includes in-frame clones alone and lacks a portion of them. The data hold about 33,000 clones, with around 80% observed a single time. This record belongs to a study of vaccination effects on CD4 cells after COVID-19. Findings and caveats of the study: Healthy vaccinees' vaccine-induced clones included only 1 of 255 cross-reacting with common cold coronaviruses.

The CDR3 runs 15 residues. V shed 4 bases and J 0 bases; nucleotides not matched to a gene: 3. The germline gives CDR1 KGHSH, CDR2 LQKENI. The starting material was CD4+ T cells from PBMCs cultured with HCoV-NL63 spike peptides, obtained after COVID-19 vaccination. The chain is built from TRBV18 and TRBJ2-5, with 9 bases that match TRBD1. This TCR came from a human donor who received a COVID-19 vaccine. Some clones in this sample may be carry-over from other donors' samples. Written as DNA, the CDR3 is TGTGCCAGCTCACGGACAGGGGAGAACCAAGAGACCCAGTACTTC. Residues: CASSRTGENQETQYF.